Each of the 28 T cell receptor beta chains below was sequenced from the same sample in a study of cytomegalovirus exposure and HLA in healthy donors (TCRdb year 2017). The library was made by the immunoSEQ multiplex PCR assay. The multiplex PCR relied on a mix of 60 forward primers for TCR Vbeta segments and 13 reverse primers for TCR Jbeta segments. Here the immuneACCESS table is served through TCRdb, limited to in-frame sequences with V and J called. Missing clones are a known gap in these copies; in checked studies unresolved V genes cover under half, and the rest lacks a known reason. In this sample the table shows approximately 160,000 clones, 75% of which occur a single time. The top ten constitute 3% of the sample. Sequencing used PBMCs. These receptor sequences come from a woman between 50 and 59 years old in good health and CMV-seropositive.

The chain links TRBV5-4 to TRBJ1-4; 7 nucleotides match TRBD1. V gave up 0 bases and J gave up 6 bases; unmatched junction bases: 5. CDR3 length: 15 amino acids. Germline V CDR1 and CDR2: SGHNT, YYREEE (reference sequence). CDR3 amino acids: CASSLAGRGDEKLFF. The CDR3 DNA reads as TGTGCCAGCAGCTTGGCCGGCAGGGGGGATGAAAAACTGTTTTTT.

CDR3 nucleotide sequence: TGTGCCAGCAGCTTAATTGGCGGACTAGGAAACATTCAGTACTTC. This sequence encodes CASSLIGGLGNIQYF. This chain connects TRBV7-3 to TRBJ2-4; 7 bases fit TRBD2. CDR1 is SGHTA, CDR2 FQGTGA, per germline. The CDR3 contains 15 residues. Trimming cost V 1 base and J 6 bases; bases outside gene matches: 6. Looking up the rest from reference TRBV7-3 and TRBJ2-4 gives the full variable domain: GAGVSQTPSNKVTEKGKYVELRCDPISGHTALYWYRQSLGQGPEFLIYFQGTGAADDSGLPNDRFFAVRPEGSVSTLKIQRTERGDSAVYLCASSLIGGLGNIQYFGAGTRLSVL.

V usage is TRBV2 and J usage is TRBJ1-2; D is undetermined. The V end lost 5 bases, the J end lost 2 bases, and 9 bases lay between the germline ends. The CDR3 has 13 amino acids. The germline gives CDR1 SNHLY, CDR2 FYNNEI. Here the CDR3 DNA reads TGTGCCAGCAGTCTAGTGGCCAACTATGGCTACACCTTC. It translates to CASSLVANYGYTF.

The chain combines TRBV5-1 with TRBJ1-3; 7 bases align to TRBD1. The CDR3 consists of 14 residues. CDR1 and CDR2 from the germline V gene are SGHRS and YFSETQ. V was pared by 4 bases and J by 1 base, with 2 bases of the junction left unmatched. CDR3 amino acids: CASSQTGSGNTIYF. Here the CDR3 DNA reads TGCGCCAGCAGCCAGACAGGGTCTGGAAACACCATATATTTT.

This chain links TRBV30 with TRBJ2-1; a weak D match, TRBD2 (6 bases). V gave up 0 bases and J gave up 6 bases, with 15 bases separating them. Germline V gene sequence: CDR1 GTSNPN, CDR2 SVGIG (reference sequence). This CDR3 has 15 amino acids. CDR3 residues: CAWSVPGGVSNEQFF. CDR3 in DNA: TGTGCCTGGAGTGTACCCGGCGGGGTCAGCAATGAGCAGTTCTTC.

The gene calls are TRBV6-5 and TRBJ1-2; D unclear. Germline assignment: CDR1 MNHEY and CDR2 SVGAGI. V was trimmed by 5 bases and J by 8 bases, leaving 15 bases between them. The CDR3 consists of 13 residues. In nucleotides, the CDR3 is TGTGCCAGCAGTCTCCCGGACGCGGGGGGCTACACCTTC. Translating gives CASSLPDAGGYTF.

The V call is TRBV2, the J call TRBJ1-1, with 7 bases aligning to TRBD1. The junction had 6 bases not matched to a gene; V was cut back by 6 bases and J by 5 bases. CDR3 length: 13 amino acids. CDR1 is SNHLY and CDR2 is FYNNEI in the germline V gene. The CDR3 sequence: CASSWTGRTEAFF. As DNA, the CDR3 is TGTGCCAGCAGCTGGACAGGAAGGACTGAAGCTTTCTTT.

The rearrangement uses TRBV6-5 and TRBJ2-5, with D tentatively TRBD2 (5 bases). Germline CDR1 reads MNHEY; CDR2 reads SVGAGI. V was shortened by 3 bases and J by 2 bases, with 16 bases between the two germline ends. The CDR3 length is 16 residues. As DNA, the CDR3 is TGTGCCAGCAGTTATATGACGGCCGGGGTACAAGAGACCCAGTACTTC. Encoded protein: CASSYMTAGVQETQYF.

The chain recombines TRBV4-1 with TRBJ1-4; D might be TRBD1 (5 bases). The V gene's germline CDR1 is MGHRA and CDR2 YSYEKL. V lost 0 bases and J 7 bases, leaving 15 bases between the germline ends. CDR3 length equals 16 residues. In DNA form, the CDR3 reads TGCGCCAGCAGCCAAGATCCATCGGCAGGGTCTGAAAAACTGTTTTTT. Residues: CASSQDPSAGSEKLFF.

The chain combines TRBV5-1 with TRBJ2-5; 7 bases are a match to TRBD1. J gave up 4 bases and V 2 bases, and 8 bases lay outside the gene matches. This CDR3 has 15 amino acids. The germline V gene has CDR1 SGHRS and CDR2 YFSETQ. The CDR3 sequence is CASSFEGGGGETQYF. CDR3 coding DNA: TGCGCCAGCAGCTTTGAAGGGGGCGGAGGAGAGACCCAGTACTTC.

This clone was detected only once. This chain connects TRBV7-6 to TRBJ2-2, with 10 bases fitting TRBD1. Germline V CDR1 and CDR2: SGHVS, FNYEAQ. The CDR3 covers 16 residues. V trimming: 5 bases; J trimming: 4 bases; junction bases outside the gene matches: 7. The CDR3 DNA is TGTGCCAGCAGCGGAAGACAGGGGGCTACCACCGGGGAGCTGTTTTTT. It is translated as CASSGRQGATTGELFF.

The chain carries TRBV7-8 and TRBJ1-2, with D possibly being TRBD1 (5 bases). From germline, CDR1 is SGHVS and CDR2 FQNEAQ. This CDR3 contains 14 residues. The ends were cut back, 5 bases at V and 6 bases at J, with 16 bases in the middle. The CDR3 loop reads CASSRGQPGDGYTF. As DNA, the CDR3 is TGTGCCAGCAGCCGCGGGCAACCGGGGGATGGCTACACCTTC.

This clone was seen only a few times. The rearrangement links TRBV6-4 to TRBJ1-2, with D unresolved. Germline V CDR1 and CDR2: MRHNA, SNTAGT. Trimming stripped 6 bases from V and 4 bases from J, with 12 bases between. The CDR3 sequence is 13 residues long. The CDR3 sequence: CASSLSQRYGYTF. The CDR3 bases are TGTGCCAGCAGCCTTTCGCAGCGCTATGGCTACACCTTC.

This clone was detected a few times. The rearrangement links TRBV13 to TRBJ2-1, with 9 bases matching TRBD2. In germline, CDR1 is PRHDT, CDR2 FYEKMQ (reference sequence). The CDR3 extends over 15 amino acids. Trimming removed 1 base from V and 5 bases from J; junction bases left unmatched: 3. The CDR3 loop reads CASSLASGAHNEQFF. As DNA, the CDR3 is TGTGCCAGCAGCTTAGCTAGCGGGGCCCACAATGAGCAGTTCTTC.

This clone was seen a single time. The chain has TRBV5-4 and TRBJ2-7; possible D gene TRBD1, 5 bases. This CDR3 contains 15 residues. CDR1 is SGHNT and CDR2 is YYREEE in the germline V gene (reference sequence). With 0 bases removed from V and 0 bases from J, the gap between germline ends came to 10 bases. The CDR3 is CASSLAPGPSYEQYF. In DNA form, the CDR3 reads TGTGCCAGCAGCTTGGCCCCAGGGCCCTCCTACGAGCAGTACTTC.

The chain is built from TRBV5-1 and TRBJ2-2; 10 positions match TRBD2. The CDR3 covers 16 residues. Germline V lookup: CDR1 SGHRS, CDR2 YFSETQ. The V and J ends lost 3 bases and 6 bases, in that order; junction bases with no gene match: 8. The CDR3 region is CASSSLAGALSGELFF. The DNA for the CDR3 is TGCGCCAGCAGCTCCCTAGCGGGAGCCCTCTCCGGGGAGCTGTTTTTT.

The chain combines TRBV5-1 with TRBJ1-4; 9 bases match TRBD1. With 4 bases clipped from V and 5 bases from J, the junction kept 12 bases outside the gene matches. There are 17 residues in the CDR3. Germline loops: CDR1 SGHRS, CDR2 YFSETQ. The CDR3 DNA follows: TGCGCCAGCAGCCCCGTCCCGGGACAGGGTACCAATGAAAAACTGTTTTTT. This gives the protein CASSPVPGQGTNEKLFF.

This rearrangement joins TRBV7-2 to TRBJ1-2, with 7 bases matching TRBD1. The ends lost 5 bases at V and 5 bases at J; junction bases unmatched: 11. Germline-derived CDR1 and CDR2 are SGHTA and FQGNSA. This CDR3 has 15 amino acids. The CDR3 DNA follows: TGTGCCAGCAGCCTAATGGGACAGAAATCTTATGGCTACACCTTC. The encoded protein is CASSLMGQKSYGYTF. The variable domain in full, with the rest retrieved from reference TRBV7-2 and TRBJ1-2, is GAGVSQSPSNKVTEKGKDVELRCDPISGHTALYWYRQSLGQGLEFLIYFQGNSAPDKSGLPSDRFSAERTGGSVSTLTIQRTQQEDSAVYLCASSLMGQKSYGYTFGSGTRLTVV.

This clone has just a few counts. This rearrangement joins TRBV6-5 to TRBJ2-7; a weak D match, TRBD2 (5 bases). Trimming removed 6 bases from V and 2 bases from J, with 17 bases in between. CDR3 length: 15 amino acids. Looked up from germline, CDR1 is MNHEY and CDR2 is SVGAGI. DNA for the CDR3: TGTGCCAGCAGACCTCCAAGACCCGGGGCCTACGAGCAGTACTTC. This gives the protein CASRPPRPGAYEQYF.

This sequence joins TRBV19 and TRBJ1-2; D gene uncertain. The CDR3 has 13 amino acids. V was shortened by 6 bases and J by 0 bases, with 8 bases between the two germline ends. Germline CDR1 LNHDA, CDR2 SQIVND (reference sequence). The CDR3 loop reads CASSPTANYGYTF. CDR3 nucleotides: TGTGCCAGTAGCCCAACAGCTAACTATGGCTACACCTTC.

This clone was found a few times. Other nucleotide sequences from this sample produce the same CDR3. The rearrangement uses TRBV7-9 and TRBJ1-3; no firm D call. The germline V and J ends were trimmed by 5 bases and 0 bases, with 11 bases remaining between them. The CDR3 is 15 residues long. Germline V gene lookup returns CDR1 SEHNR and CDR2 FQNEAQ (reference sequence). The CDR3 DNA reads TGTGCCAGCAGCCCGGGAGTGAGCTCTGGAAACACCATATATTTT. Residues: CASSPGVSSGNTIYF.

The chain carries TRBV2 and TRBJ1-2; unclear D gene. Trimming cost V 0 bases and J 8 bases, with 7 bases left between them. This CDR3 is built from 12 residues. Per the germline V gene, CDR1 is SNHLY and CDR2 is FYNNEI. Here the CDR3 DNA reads TGTGCCAGCAGTGAAGCGTGGCGGGGCTACACCTTC. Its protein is CASSEAWRGYTF.

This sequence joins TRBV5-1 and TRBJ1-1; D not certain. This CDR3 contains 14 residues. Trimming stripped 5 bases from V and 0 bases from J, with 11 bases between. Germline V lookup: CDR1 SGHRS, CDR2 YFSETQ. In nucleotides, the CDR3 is TGCGCCAGCAGTCTGGAGGCAATGAACACTGAAGCTTTCTTT. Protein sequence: CASSLEAMNTEAFF.

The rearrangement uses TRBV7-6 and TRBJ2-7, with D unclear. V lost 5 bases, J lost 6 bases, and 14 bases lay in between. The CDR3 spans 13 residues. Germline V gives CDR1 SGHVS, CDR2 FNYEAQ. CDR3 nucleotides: TGTGCCAGCAGCAGCGAAAGCACCAGCGAGCAGTACTTC. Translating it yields CASSSESTSEQYF.

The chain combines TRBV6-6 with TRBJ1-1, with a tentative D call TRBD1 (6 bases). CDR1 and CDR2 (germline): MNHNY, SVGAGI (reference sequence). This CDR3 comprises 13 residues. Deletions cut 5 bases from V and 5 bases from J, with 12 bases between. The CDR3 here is CASSPGAATEAFF. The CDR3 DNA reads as TGTGCCAGCAGTCCAGGGGCAGCAACTGAAGCTTTCTTT.

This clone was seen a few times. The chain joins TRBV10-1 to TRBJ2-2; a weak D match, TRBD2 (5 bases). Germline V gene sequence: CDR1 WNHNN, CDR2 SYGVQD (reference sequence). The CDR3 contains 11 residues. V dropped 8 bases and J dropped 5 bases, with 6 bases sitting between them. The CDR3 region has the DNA TGCGCCAGCCCGGGGACCGGGGAGCTGTTTTTT. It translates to CASPGTGELFF.

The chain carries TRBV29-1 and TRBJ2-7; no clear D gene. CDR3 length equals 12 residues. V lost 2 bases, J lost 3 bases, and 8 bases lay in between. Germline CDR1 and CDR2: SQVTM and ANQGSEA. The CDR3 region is CSVESQSYEQYF. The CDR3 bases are TGCAGCGTTGAATCACAGAGCTACGAGCAGTACTTC.

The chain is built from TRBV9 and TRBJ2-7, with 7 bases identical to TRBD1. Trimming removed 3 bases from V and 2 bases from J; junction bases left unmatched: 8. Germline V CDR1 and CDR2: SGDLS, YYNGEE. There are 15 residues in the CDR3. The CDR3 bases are TGTGCCAGCAGCGCCGGGGACAGCTTAACCTACGAGCAGTACTTC. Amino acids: CASSAGDSLTYEQYF. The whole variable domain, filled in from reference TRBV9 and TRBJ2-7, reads DSGVTQTPKHLITATGQRVTLRCSPRSGDLSVYWYQQSLDQGLQFLIQYYNGEERAKGNILERFSAQQFPDLHSELNLSSLELGDSALYFCASSAGDSLTYEQYFGPGTRLTVT.